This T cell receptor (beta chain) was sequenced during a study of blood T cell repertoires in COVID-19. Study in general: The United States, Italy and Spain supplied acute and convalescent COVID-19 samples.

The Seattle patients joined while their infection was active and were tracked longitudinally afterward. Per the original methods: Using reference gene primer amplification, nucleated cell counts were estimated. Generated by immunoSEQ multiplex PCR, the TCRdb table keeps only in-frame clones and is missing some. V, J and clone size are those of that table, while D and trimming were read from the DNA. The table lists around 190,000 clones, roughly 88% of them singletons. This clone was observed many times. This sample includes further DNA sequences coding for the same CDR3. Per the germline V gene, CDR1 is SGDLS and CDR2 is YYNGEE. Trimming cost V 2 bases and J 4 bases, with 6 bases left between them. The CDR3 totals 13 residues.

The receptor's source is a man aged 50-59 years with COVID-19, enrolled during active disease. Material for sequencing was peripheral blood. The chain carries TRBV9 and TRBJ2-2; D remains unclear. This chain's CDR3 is CASSVTGTGELFF. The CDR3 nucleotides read TGTGCCAGCAGCGTCACTGGCACCGGGGAGCTGTTTTTT.